The 17 T cell receptor beta chains in this list originate from one sample, sequenced in a study of identifying expanded T cells in peripheral blood. The protocol was immunoSEQ multiplex PCR, while the TCRdb copy is restricted to in-frame clones and leaves out a portion. The sample consists of 100,000 or so clones, approximately 89% of them appearing once. The material sequenced was blood. The receptors were sampled from a person aged 18-69 years in good health.

This clone came up a few times. The chain recombines TRBV19 with TRBJ1-2; the D gene is possibly TRBD1 (6 bases). The V and J ends lost 6 bases and 0 bases respectively, with 14 bases between them. The CDR3 is 15 amino acids. CDR1 LNHDA and CDR2 SQIVND come from the germline V gene (reference sequence). The CDR3 bases are TGTGCCAGTAGCATGGACAGACTAGCTAACTATGGCTACACCTTC. Protein product: CASSMDRLANYGYTF.

The CDR3 spells CASSRVLGEETQYF. CDR3 nucleotides: TGTGCCAGCAGCCGCGTGTTAGGTGAAGAGACCCAGTACTTC. The rearrangement joins TRBV7-9 to TRBJ2-5; D gene uncertain. Germline V gene sequence: CDR1 SEHNR, CDR2 FQNEAQ (reference sequence). This CDR3 has 14 residues. The V and J ends lost 5 bases and 3 bases respectively, with 13 bases between them.

The V and J genes are TRBV5-1 and TRBJ2-4; TRBD1 might be the D (5 bases). There are 14 residues in the CDR3. CDR1 SGHRS and CDR2 YFSETQ come from the germline V gene. V was cut by 1 base and J by 5 bases, with 10 bases left in between. CDR3 in amino acids: CASSLPGIQNIQYF. In DNA, the CDR3 is TGCGCCAGCAGCTTGCCAGGGATCCAAAACATTCAGTACTTC.

The rearrangement links TRBV7-8 to TRBJ1-1; D not certain. CDR1 and CDR2 (germline): SGHVS, FQNEAQ. The CDR3 is 14 amino acids. Trimming took off 2 bases at V and 1 base at J, with 8 bases between the two ends. The CDR3 protein is CASSLSGRNTEAFF. The CDR3 DNA reads as TGTGCCAGCAGCTTATCTGGCCGGAACACTGAAGCTTTCTTT. The full variable domain, rest sourced from reference TRBV7-8 and TRBJ1-1, is GAGVSQSPRYKVAKRGQDVALRCDPISGHVSLFWYQQALGQGPEFLTYFQNEAQLDKSGLPSDRFFAERPEGSVSTLKIQRTQQEDSAVYLCASSLSGRNTEAFFGQGTRLTVV.

This clone occurred once. J is TRBJ2-7 and V is TRBV4-1, with 11 bases matching TRBD2. This CDR3 contains 15 residues. Looked up from germline, CDR1 is MGHRA and CDR2 is YSYEKL. Trimming cost V 1 base and J 6 bases; bases outside gene matches: 5. CDR3 sequence: CASSQAIAGGGEQYF. The CDR3 nucleotides are TGCGCCAGCAGCCAAGCCATAGCGGGAGGGGGCGAGCAGTACTTC.

V usage is TRBV7-2 and J usage is TRBJ2-2; 9 positions match TRBD1. CDR1 SGHTA and CDR2 FQGNSA come from the germline V gene. There are 15 residues in the CDR3. The V and J ends lost 6 bases and 4 bases, in that order; junction bases with no gene match: 6. CDR3 bases: TGTGCCAGCAGTCTTCGACAGGGGGGCACCGGGGAGCTGTTTTTT. It is translated as CASSLRQGGTGELFF.

The J gene is TRBJ2-6, the V gene TRBV30; 11 positions agree with TRBD2. Trimming cost V 2 bases and J 0 bases; bases outside gene matches: 3. The CDR3 runs 17 residues. Germline assignment: CDR1 GTSNPN and CDR2 SVGIG (reference sequence). CDR3 protein: CAWSRGTSGSGANVLTF. The CDR3 coding sequence is TGTGCCTGGAGTAGGGGGACTAGCGGCTCTGGGGCCAACGTCCTGACTTTC.

The chain uses TRBV18 and TRBJ2-6, with 9 bases aligning to TRBD2. Trimming removed 3 bases from V and 1 base from J; junction bases left unmatched: 4. Germline loops: CDR1 KGHSH, CDR2 LQKENI. CDR3 length: 17 amino acids. CDR3 in amino acids: CASSPKREASGANVLTF. CDR3 bases: TGTGCCAGCTCACCTAAGCGGGAGGCATCTGGGGCCAACGTCCTGACTTTC.

In regard to this clone: In the same sample, other DNA sequences code for this CDR3. The chain links TRBV5-1 to TRBJ1-2, with 9 positions matching TRBD1. CDR1 and CDR2 (germline): SGHRS, YFSETQ. The CDR3 has 14 amino acids. V gave up 4 bases and J gave up 6 bases; unmatched junction bases: 7. In DNA form, the CDR3 reads TGCGCCAGCAGCCTGGGACAGGGAATGGATGGCTACACCTTC. This sequence encodes CASSLGQGMDGYTF.

The chain combines TRBV7-2 with TRBJ2-2; no definite D call. This CDR3 is built from 14 residues. Trimming shortened V by 5 bases and J by 6 bases, and 13 bases separated the two germline ends. Germline CDR1 is SGHTA and CDR2 is FQGNSA. CDR3 in amino acids: CASSATGPAGELFF. In nucleotides, the CDR3 is TGTGCCAGCAGCGCAACCGGGCCTGCCGGGGAGCTGTTTTTT.

This clone was counted once. The chain has TRBV7-3 and TRBJ1-1; 7 bases align to TRBD1. This CDR3 is 18 amino acids long. The V segment lost 1 base and the J segment 4 bases; nucleotides outside the gene matches: 15. Germline V gene data show CDR1 as SGHTA and CDR2 as FQGTGA. In DNA, the CDR3 is TGTGCCAGCAGCTTAAACCCCCTCGGGGCAGGGGGTGGCACTGAAGCTTTCTTT. Protein sequence: CASSLNPLGAGGGTEAFF.

V usage is TRBV7-9 and J usage is TRBJ1-4; TRBD1 matches 10 bases. Looked up from germline, CDR1 is SEHNR and CDR2 is FQNEAQ (reference sequence). The CDR3 has 15 residues. Trimming took 1 base from V and 6 from J; bases not matched to a gene: 2. CDR3 residues: CASSLGQGAYEKLFF. CDR3 DNA sequence: TGTGCCAGCAGCTTAGGACAGGGGGCGTATGAAAAACTGTTTTTT.

V and J are TRBV6-6 and TRBJ1-1; D gene uncertain. V lost 7 bases, J lost 1 base, and 10 bases lay in between. The CDR3 has 13 amino acids. CDR1 MNHNY and CDR2 SVGAGI come from the germline V gene (reference sequence). The CDR3 loop reads CASMKRANTEAFF. In DNA form, the CDR3 reads TGTGCCAGCATGAAAAGGGCGAACACTGAAGCTTTCTTT.

This chain uses TRBV29-1 with TRBJ2-5; no clear D gene. Germline-derived CDR1 and CDR2 are SQVTM and ANQGSEA. This CDR3 spans 13 amino acids. The germline V and J ends were trimmed by 3 bases and 0 bases, with 8 bases remaining between them. CDR3 protein: CSVDIGYQETQYF. The CDR3, as DNA: TGCAGCGTTGATATAGGGTACCAAGAGACCCAGTACTTC.

The chain employs TRBV5-1 and TRBJ1-5, with 8 bases identical to TRBD1. CDR1 is SGHRS and CDR2 is YFSETQ in the germline V gene. V gave up 0 bases and J gave up 3 bases; unmatched junction bases: 2. CDR3 length: 15 amino acids. The CDR3 here is CASSLGTGLNQPQHF. The CDR3 bases are TGCGCCAGCAGCTTGGGGACAGGGCTCAATCAGCCCCAGCATTTT. Full variable domain (remainder filled in from reference TRBV5-1 and TRBJ1-5): KAGVTQTPRYLIKTRGQQVTLSCSPISGHRSVSWYQQTPGQGLQFLFEYFSETQRNKGNFPGRFSGRQFSNSRSEMNVSTLELGDSALYLCASSLGTGLNQPQHFGDGTRLSIL.

The rearrangement uses TRBV5-1 and TRBJ1-1; 8 nucleotides match TRBD1. This CDR3 spans 15 amino acids. The germline V gene encodes CDR1 SGHRS and CDR2 YFSETQ. The junction had 6 bases not matched to a gene; V was cut back by 4 bases and J by 1 base. CDR3 amino acids: CASSTRQGRNTEAFF. The CDR3 DNA reads as TGCGCCAGCAGCACCCGACAGGGGAGGAACACTGAAGCTTTCTTT.

This chain uses TRBV7-2 with TRBJ1-1; unclear D gene. CDR1 SGHTA and CDR2 FQGNSA come from the germline V gene. V shed 5 bases and J shed 4 bases, with 14 bases lying between them. The CDR3 has 14 residues. The CDR3 DNA reads as TGTGCCAGCAGCAGACCGGGAGCCAGCACTGAAGCTTTCTTT. As protein: CASSRPGASTEAFF.